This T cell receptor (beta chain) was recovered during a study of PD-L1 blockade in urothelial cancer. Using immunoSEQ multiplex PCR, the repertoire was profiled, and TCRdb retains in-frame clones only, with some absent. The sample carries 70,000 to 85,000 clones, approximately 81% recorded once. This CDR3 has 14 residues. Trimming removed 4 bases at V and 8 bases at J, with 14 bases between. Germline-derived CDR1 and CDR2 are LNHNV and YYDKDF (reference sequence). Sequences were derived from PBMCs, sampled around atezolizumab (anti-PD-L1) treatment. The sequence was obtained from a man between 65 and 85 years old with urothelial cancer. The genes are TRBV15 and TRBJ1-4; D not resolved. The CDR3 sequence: CATSTGRASEKLFF. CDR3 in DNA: TGTGCCACCAGCACAGGACGGGCTAGCGAAAAACTGTTTTTT.